The rows below give T cell receptor beta chains drawn from one sample of a study of blood T cell repertoires in COVID-19. Using immunoSEQ multiplex PCR, the repertoire was profiled, and TCRdb retains in-frame clones only, with some absent. Here the sample spans approximately 200,000 clones, roughly four fifths being singletons. Sequencing used PBMCs or T cells enriched from blood (not recorded which). The receptors were sampled from a man aged 35 to 55 who had recovered from COVID-19. The CDR3 runs from the conserved cysteine through the conserved F or W. A D gene is named only where the DNA matches it firmly. Size is omitted from some rows. Given values are once, few, many or a class for expanded clones.

j_gene | d_gene | v_gene | abundance | CDR3aa | CDR3nt
TRBJ1-5 | - | TRBV21-1 | - | CASSSLGTGIFGNQPQHF | TGTGCCAGCAGCTCTCTAGGGACAGGGATATTTGGCAATCAGCCCCAGCATTTT
TRBJ1-2 | - | TRBV5-8 | - | CASSLYQMNYGYTF | TGTGCCAGCAGCCTCTATCAAATGAACTATGGCTACACCTTC
TRBJ1-5 | - | TRBV28 | - | CASSSRAGNQPQHF | TGTGCCAGCAGTTCCAGGGCTGGCAATCAGCCCCAGCATTTT
TRBJ1-5 | - | TRBV13 | many | CASSFAGTRDQPQHF | TGTGCCAGCAGCTTCGCCGGGACAAGAGATCAGCCCCAGCATTTT
TRBJ2-1 | TRBD2 | TRBV5-1 | - | CASSLATSSGGADEQFF | TGCGCCAGCAGCTTGGCAACGTCTAGCGGGGGGGCCGATGAGCAGTTCTTC
TRBJ1-4 | - | TRBV6-5 | once | CASSSLSRGTNEKLFF | TGTGCCAGCAGTTCCCTTTCCAGGGGAACTAATGAAAAACTGTTTTTT
TRBJ1-3 | - | TRBV6-5 | - | CASSRTEVSGNTIYF | TGTGCCAGCAGCCGGACGGAGGTCTCTGGAAACACCATATATTTT
TRBJ2-7 | - | TRBV27 | - | CASSFRGVYEQYF | TGTGCCAGCAGTTTCAGGGGCGTCTACGAGCAGTACTTC
TRBJ1-2 | - | TRBV3-1/TRBV3-2 | medium-sized | CASSQAHAIGHGYGYTF | TGTGCCAGCAGCCAAGCACACGCAATAGGACACGGCTATGGCTACACCTTC
TRBJ1-2 | - | TRBV21-1 | - | CARNYRAGGYTF | TGTGCCAGGAACTACAGGGCGGGTGGCTACACCTTC
TRBJ1-5 | - | TRBV6-1 | - | CASSDNWVGGSNQPQHF | TGTGCCAGCAGTGATAATTGGGTGGGGGGTAGCAATCAGCCCCAGCATTTT
TRBJ2-2 | - | TRBV19 | - | CASRGGNTGELFF | TGTGCCAGTAGGGGGGGGAACACCGGGGAGCTGTTTTTT
TRBJ1-4 | TRBD1 | TRBV7-2 | - | CASRNPGTGAEKLFF | TGTGCCAGCAGAAATCCCGGGACAGGGGCCGAAAAACTGTTTTTT
TRBJ1-1 | - | TRBV27 | - | CASSFGLGTSNTEAFF | TGTGCCAGCAGTTTCGGCTTAGGGACATCGAACACTGAAGCTTTCTTT
TRBJ1-5 | TRBD1 | TRBV2 | few | CASSSGTGGYQPQHF | TGTGCCAGCAGTTCCGGGACAGGGGGTTATCAGCCCCAGCATTTT
TRBJ1-2 | - | TRBV5-4 | few | CASSLNVVVSYGYTF | TGTGCCAGCAGCTTGAATGTGGTAGTAAGCTATGGCTACACCTTC
TRBJ1-2 | TRBD1 | TRBV3-1/TRBV3-2 | - | CASRRQGVDYGYTF | TGTGCCAGCAGGAGACAGGGGGTGGACTATGGCTACACCTTC
TRBJ1-4 | - | TRBV6-5 | - | CASSPGLGGELFF | TGTGCCAGCAGCCCGGGACTTGGCGGAGAGTTATTTTTT
TRBJ2-7 | TRBD2 | TRBV3-1/TRBV3-2 | - | CASSPYPLDGGISYEQYF | TGTGCCAGCAGCCCATATCCCCTAGACGGGGGGATCTCCTACGAGCAGTACTTC
TRBJ2-3 | - | TRBV6-1 | - | CASSEREDTQYF | TGTGCCAGCAGTGAACGGGAGGATACGCAGTATTTT
TRBJ1-1 | - | TRBV2 | - | CAGTRLTGYGTEAFF | TGTGCCGGCACGAGATTAACAGGGTACGGCACTGAAGCTTTCTTT
TRBJ1-4 | - | TRBV5-1 | - | CASSPTSEKLFF | TGCGCCAGCAGCCCGACATCTGAAAAACTGTTTTTT
TRBJ1-3 | TRBD1 | TRBV24-1 | - | CATSDWGQALKRGNTIYF | TGTGCCACCAGTGATTGGGGACAGGCCCTCAAAAGAGGAAACACCATATATTTT
TRBJ1-2 | - | TRBV21-1 | - | CASSKAVGNWGYGYTF | TGTGCCAGCAGCAAAGCTGTCGGGAATTGGGGCTATGGCTACACCTTC
TRBJ1-2 | - | TRBV10-3 | few | CAISFDRNYGYTF | TGTGCCATCAGCTTCGACAGAAACTATGGCTACACCTTC
TRBJ2-3 | TRBD1 | TRBV5-1 | - | CASHQTGASADTQYF | TGCGCCAGCCACCAAACAGGGGCCTCAGCAGATACGCAGTATTTT
TRBJ1-2 | - | TRBV30 | few | CAWSVRSGRRNYGYTF | TGTGCCTGGAGTGTACGGTCAGGCAGGCGCAACTATGGCTACACCTTC
TRBJ2-6 | - | TRBV2 | - | CASSVVRGANVLTF | TGTGCCAGCAGTGTGGTGAGAGGGGCCAACGTCCTGACTTTC
TRBJ1-2 | TRBD1 | TRBV6-1 | - | CASSGVWGQGYYGYTF | TGTGCCAGCAGTGGGGTTTGGGGACAGGGGTACTATGGCTACACCTTC
TRBJ1-1 | - | TRBV12-3/TRBV12-4 | - | CASSTVGATEAFF | TGTGCCAGCAGTACGGTGGGAGCCACTGAAGCTTTCTTT
TRBJ2-5 | - | TRBV3-1/TRBV3-2 | - | CASSQDYPGGVQETQYF | TGTGCCAGCAGCCAAGACTATCCGGGGGGCGTCCAAGAGACCCAGTACTTC
TRBJ2-3 | - | TRBV7-9 | once | CASSLTGSGTDTQYF | TGTGCCAGCAGCTTAACAGGGTCTGGCACAGATACGCAGTATTTT
TRBJ2-3 | TRBD2 | TRBV11-3 | - | CASSLGRGGATDTQYF | TGTGCCAGCAGCTTAGGTCGCGGGGGGGCCACAGATACGCAGTATTTT
TRBJ2-7 | TRBD2 | TRBV5-4 | - | CASSPPGRGVSYEQYF | TGTGCCAGCAGCCCACCAGGGCGGGGGGTCTCCTACGAGCAGTACTTC
TRBJ1-3 | - | TRBV30 | - | CAWSVTAGLALGNTIYF | TGTGCCTGGAGTGTGACAGCTGGTCTAGCGTTAGGAAACACCATATATTTT
TRBJ2-1 | TRBD2 | TRBV28 | - | CARGSVTHRVAGYNEQFF | TGTGCCAGGGGGTCCGTGACTCACAGGGTAGCGGGGTACAATGAGCAGTTCTTC
TRBJ1-2 | - | TRBV7-2 | - | CASSQSLIIYGYTF | TGTGCCAGCAGCCAAAGCCTGATAATCTATGGCTACACCTTC
TRBJ1-2 | TRBD1 | TRBV7-9 | once | CASSLAGTDYGYTF | TGTGCCAGCAGCTTAGCCGGGACAGACTATGGCTACACCTTC
TRBJ2-6 | TRBD1 | TRBV14 | few | CASSLFETGLSGANVLTF | TGTGCCAGCAGCCTGTTCGAGACAGGGCTCTCTGGGGCCAACGTCCTGACTTTC
TRBJ1-3 | - | TRBV3-1/TRBV3-2 | once | CASSKQGSGNTIYF | TGTGCCAGCAGCAAACAGGGCTCTGGAAACACCATATATTTT
TRBJ2-6 | - | TRBV5-6 | once | CASSLPTWRSASGANVLTF | TGTGCCAGCAGCTTGCCGACGTGGAGGTCCGCCTCTGGGGCCAACGTCCTGACTTTC
TRBJ2-1 | - | TRBV19 | - | CASSIAGSSYNEQFF | TGTGCCAGTAGTATAGCAGGGTCCTCCTACAATGAGCAGTTCTTC
TRBJ1-4 | - | TRBV4-3 | - | CASSQEAALNEKLFF | TGCGCCAGCAGCCAAGAGGCCGCCCTTAATGAAAAACTGTTTTTT
TRBJ1-3 | TRBD1 | TRBV3-1/TRBV3-2 | few | CASSRSGTGTSFAFF | TGTGCCAGCAGTCGATCCGGGACAGGGACGTCGTTCGCCTTTTTT
TRBJ2-1 | TRBD1 | TRBV9 | - | CASSVGVTGDDEQFF | TGTGCCAGCAGCGTAGGTGTTACAGGGGATGATGAGCAGTTCTTC
TRBJ1-1 | TRBD1 | TRBV6-5 | - | CASSFKGTGEDAFF | TGTGCCAGCAGCTTTAAAGGGACAGGCGAGGATGCTTTCTTT
TRBJ2-7 | TRBD2 | TRBV4-3 | - | CASSQDSLAGGGEQYF | TGCGCCAGCAGCCAAGATAGCCTAGCGGGGGGGGGCGAGCAGTACTTC
TRBJ2-7 | TRBD1 | TRBV9 | - | CASSPTGTGAYEQYF | TGTGCCAGCAGCCCTACCGGGACAGGGGCCTACGAGCAGTACTTC